The sequence of this T cell receptor (beta chain) was determined in a study of shared clonotypes between healthy human individuals. The overall study: The people who gave samples were a couple of women and a few men aged 18 to 49. Used for every donor were three CD4 naive, three CD4 memory, two CD8 naive and one CD8 memory plate.

A remark on this clone: The target antigen is unknown.

The authors ran the assay at deep level. TCRdb keeps only in-frame clones here, not all; method: immunoSEQ multiplex PCR. This sample has 2 million to 2.5 million clones, with less than 95% found just once. The study, taken as a whole, reports: Clonotype sharing across a few donors was observed for about 4.8% of naive CD4 clonotypes.

The CDR3 loop spans 15 amino acids. The germline V gene encodes CDR1 SQVTM and CDR2 ANQGSEA. Deletions cut 2 bases from V and 3 bases from J, with 15 bases between. CD45RO-negative, CCR7-selected cells formed the naive CD8 fraction, which excluded terminally differentiated effector memory CD45RA+ cells. This TCR was recovered from a young man in good health. The rearrangement links TRBV29-1 to TRBJ2-3; no definite D call. The sequencing input was naive CD8+ T cells sorted from blood. The CDR3 loop is CSVETRERVTDTQYF. The CDR3, as DNA: TGCAGCGTTGAAACTCGTGAACGGGTAACAGATACGCAGTATTTT.